This TCR beta chain comes out of a study of a mutant IDH1 vaccine in newly diagnosed glioma. About this clone: Its antigen is unidentified.

Sequenced by immunoSEQ multiplex PCR; TCRdb stores in-frame clones only, minus some. Of 55,000 to 70,000 clones listed, over 75% were seen once; the top ten hold 1.5% to 2%. Trimming cost V 8 bases and J 0 bases, with 17 bases left between them. CDR3 length: 16 amino acids. Germline V gives CDR1 LNHDA, CDR2 SQIVND (reference sequence). Time point specified: week 11, during vaccination. It was 300 ug of mutant IDH1 20-mer peptide that made up each vaccine dose, given with topical imiquimod. The J gene is TRBJ2-1, the V gene TRBV19; tentative D call: TRBD2 (7 bases). The sample here was PBMCs, taken from a glioma patient whose treatment included an IDH1 peptide vaccine. The receptor was isolated from a man in his forties with glioma. CDR3 DNA sequence: TGTGCCAGTCGCGTAAGGGGGGGGAGCTCCTACAATGAGCAGTTCTTC. Translation gives CASRVRGGSSYNEQFF.